The source of this T cell receptor (beta chain) is a study of cytomegalovirus exposure and HLA in healthy donors. At the level of the study: Earlier findings included about 120 million unique TCR beta sequences obtained from 150 million to 200 million T cells.

Use of 60 Vbeta and 13 Jbeta primers characterized the PCR. Per the authors' pipeline: The count from a later analysis was about 80 million unique TCR beta chains, some 12 million of them shared. The method was immunoSEQ multiplex PCR; TCRdb's version includes in-frame clones alone and lacks a portion of them. V, J and clone size reflect that table, while D and trimming were determined from the DNA. The sample comprises 110,000 to 150,000 clones, around three quarters of which are singletons, and roughly 2% rests with the top ten. Germline V gives CDR1 SQVTM, CDR2 ANQGSEA. The CDR3 is made up of 14 amino acids. The J segment lost 3 bases and the V segment lost 6 bases, leaving 5 bases of the junction unmatched.

Input material: PBMCs. The gene calls are TRBV29-1 and TRBJ2-2; 9 bases map to TRBD2. This TCR derives from a woman aged 35 to 49 in good health and CMV-seronegative. The CDR3 spells CSVRGGSYTGELFF. In DNA, the CDR3 is TGCAGCGTGCGGGGGGGGTCGTACACCGGGGAGCTGTTTTTT.